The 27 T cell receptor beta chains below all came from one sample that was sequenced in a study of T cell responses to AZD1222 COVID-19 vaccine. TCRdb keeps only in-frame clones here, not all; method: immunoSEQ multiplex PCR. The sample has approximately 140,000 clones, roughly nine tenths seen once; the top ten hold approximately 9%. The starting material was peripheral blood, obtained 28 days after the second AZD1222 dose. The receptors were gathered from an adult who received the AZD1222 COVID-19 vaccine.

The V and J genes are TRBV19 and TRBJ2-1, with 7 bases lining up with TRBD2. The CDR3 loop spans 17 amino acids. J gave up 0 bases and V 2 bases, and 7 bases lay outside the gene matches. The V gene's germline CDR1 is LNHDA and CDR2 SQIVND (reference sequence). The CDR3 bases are TGTGCCAGTAGTATAAGGCGAGCGGGGAACTCCTACAATGAGCAGTTCTTC. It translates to CASSIRRAGNSYNEQFF.

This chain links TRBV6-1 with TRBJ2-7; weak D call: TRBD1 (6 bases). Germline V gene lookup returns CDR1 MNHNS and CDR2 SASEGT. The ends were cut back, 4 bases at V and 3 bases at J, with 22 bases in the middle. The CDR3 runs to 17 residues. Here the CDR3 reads CASSGPDRSFTYYEQYF. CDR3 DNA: TGTGCCAGCAGTGGCCCCGACAGGTCCTTCACCTACTACGAGCAGTACTTC.

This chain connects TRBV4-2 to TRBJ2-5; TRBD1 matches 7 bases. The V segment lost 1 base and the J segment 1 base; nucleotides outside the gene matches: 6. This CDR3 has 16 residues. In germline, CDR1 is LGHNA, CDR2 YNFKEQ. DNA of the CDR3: TGTGCCAGCAGCCAAGCCGGGACAGAGGGCCAAGAGACCCAGTACTTC. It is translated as CASSQAGTEGQETQYF.

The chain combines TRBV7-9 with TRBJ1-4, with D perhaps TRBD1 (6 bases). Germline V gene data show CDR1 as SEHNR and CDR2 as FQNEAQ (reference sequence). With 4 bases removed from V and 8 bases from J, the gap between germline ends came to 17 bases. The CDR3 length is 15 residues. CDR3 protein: CASSYQGPRGEKLFF. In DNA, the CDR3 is TGTGCCAGCAGCTATCAGGGGCCACGAGGGGAAAAACTGTTTTTT.

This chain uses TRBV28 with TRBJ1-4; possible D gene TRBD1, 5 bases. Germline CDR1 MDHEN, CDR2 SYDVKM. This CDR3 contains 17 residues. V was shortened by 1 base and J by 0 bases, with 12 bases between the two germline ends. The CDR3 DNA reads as TGTGCCAGCAGTTTATTTTTCAGGGAGGCAACTAATGAAAAACTGTTTTTT. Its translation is CASSLFFREATNEKLFF.

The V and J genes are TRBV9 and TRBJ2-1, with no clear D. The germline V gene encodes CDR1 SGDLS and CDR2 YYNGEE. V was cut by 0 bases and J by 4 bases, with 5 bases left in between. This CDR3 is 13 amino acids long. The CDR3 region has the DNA TGTGCCAGCAGCGTAGCGCCTTACAATGAGCAGTTCTTC. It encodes CASSVAPYNEQFF.

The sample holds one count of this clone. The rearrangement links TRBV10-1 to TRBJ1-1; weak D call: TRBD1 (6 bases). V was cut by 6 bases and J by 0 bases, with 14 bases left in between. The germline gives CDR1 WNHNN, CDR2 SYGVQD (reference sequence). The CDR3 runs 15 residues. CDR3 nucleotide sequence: TGCGCCAGCAGCTCAGGGCGACAGGTGAACACTGAAGCTTTCTTT. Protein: CASSSGRQVNTEAFF.

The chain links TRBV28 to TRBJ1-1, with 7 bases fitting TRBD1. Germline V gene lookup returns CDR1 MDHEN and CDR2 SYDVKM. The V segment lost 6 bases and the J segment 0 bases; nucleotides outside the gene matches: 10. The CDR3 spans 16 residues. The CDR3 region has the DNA TGTGCCAGCAGCAAGGACAGGAGTTACATGAACACTGAAGCTTTCTTT. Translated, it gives CASSKDRSYMNTEAFF. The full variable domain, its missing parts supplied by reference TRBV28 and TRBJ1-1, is DVKVTQSSRYLVKRTGEKVFLECVQDMDHENMFWYRQDPGLGLRLIYFSYDVKMKEKGDIPEGYSVSREKKERFSLILESASTNQTSMYLCASSKDRSYMNTEAFFGQGTRLTVV.

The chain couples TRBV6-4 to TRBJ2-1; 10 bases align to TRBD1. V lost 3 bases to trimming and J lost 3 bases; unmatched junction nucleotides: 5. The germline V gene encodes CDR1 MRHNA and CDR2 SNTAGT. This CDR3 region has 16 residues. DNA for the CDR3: TGTGCCAGCAGTGAAAGGACAGGGGGAGACTACAATGAGCAGTTCTTC. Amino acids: CASSERTGGDYNEQFF.

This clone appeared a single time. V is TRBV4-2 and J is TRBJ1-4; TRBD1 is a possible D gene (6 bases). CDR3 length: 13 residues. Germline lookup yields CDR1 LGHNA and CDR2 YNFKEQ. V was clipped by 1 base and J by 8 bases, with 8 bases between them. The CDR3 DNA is TGTGCCAGCAGCCAAGTAAGGGGGGAAAAACTGTTTTTT. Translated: CASSQVRGEKLFF.

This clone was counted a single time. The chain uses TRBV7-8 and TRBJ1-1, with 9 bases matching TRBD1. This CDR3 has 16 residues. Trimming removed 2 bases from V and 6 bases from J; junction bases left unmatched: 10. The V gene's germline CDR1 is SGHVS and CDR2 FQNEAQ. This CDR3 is CASSLHRGPLTSEAFF. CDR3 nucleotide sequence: TGTGCCAGCAGCTTACACAGGGGGCCGTTAACCTCTGAAGCTTTCTTT.

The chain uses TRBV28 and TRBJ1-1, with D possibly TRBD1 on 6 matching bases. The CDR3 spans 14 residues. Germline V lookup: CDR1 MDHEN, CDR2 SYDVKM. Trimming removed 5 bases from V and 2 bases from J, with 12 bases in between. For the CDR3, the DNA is TGTGCCAGCAGTCCTGGGACAACCAACACTGAAGCTTTCTTT. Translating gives CASSPGTTNTEAFF.

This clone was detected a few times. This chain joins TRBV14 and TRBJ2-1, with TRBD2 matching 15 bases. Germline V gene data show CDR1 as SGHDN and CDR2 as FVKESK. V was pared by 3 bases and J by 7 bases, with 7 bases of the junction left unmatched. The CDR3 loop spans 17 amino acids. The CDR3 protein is CASSQGLAGGSRNEQFF. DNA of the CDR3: TGTGCCAGCAGCCAGGGACTAGCGGGAGGTTCAAGGAATGAGCAGTTCTTC.

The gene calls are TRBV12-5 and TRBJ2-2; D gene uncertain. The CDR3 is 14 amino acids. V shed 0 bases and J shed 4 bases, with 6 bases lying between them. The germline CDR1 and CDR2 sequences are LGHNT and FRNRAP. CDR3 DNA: TGTGCTAGTGGTTTGGTTGAGTTCACCGGGGAGCTGTTTTTT. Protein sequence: CASGLVEFTGELFF.

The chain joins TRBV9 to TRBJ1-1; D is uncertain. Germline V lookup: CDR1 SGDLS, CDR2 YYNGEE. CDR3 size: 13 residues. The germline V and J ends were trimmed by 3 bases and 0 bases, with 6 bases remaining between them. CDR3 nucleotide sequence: TGTGCCAGCAGCGAGACCGTGAACACTGAAGCTTTCTTT. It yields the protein CASSETVNTEAFF.

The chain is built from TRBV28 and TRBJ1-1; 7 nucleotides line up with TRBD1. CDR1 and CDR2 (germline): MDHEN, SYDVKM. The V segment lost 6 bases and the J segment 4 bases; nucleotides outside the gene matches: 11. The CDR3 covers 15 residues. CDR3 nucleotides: TGTGCCAGCAGGCCCTTCAACAGGGGAGTCACTGAAGCTTTCTTT. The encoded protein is CASRPFNRGVTEAFF.

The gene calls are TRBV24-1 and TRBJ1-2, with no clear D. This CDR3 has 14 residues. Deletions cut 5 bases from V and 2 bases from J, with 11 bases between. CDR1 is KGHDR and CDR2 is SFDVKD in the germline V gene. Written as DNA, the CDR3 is TGTGCCACCAGTGGTGTCGGGTCCAACTATGGCTACACCTTC. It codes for CATSGVGSNYGYTF.

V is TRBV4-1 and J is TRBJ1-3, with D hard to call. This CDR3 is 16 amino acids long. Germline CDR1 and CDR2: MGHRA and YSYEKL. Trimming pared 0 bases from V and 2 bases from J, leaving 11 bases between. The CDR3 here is CASSQDRGFPGNTIYF. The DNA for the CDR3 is TGCGCCAGCAGCCAAGATCGGGGTTTTCCTGGAAACACCATATATTTT.

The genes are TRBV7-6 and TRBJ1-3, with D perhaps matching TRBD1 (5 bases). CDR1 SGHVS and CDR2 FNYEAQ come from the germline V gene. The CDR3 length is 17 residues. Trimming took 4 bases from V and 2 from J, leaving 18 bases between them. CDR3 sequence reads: CASSWGFRGQTGNTIYF. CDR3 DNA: TGTGCCAGCAGCTGGGGGTTCCGGGGTCAGACTGGAAACACCATATATTTT.

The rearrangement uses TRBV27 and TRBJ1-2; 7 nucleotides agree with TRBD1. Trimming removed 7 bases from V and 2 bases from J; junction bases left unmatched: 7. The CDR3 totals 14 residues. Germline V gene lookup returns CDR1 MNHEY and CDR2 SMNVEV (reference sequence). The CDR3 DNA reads TGTGCCAGCACGACTCTGACAGGGAACTATGGCTACACCTTC. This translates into CASTTLTGNYGYTF.

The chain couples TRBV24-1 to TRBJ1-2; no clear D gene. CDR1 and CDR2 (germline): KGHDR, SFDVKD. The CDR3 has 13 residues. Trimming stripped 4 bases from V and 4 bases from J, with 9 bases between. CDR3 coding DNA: TGTGCCACCAGTGAATCGGATTTCTATGGCTACACCTTC. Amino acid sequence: CATSESDFYGYTF.

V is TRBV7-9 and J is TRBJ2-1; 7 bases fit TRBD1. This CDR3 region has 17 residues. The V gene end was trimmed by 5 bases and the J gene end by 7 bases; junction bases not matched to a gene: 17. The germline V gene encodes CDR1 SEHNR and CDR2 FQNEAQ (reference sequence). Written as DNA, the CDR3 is TGTGCCAGCAGCCGATCCGAACCGGGACAGACGGTAAATGAGCAGTTCTTC. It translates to CASSRSEPGQTVNEQFF.

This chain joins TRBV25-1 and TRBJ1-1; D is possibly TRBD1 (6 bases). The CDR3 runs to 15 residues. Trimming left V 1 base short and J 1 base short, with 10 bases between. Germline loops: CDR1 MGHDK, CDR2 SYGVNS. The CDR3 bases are TGTGCCAGCAGTGAATTAGGCAGGGGGAACACTGAAGCTTTCTTT. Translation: CASSELGRGNTEAFF.

The CDR3 nucleotides are TGTGCCAGCAGCCTCGGGACTAGCGAAGAGGGTGAGCAGTTCTTC. Protein: CASSLGTSEEGEQFF. The V and J genes are TRBV4-2 and TRBJ2-1; 10 positions match TRBD2. The CDR3 is 15 residues long. With V trimmed by 4 bases and J by 9 bases, 9 bases remained unmatched. Germline V gene sequence: CDR1 LGHNA, CDR2 YNFKEQ.

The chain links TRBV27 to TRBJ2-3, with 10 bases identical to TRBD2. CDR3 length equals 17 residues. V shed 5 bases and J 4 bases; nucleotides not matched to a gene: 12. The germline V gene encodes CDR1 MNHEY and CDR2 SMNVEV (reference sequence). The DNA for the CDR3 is TGTGCCAGCAGTGTACTAAGGGCTAGCGGGAGCCCAGATACGCAGTATTTT. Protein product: CASSVLRASGSPDTQYF.

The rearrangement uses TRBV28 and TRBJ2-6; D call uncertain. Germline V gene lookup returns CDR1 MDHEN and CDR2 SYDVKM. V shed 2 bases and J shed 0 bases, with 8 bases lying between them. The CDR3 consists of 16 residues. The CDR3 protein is CASSLGRYSGANVLTF. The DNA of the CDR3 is TGTGCCAGCAGTTTAGGGCGGTACTCTGGGGCCAACGTCCTGACTTTC.

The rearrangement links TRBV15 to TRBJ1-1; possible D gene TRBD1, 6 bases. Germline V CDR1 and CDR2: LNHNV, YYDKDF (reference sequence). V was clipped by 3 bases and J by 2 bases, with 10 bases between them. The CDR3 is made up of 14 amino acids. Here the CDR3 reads CATSSLDRNTEAFF. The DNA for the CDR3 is TGTGCCACCAGCAGCTTGGACAGAAACACTGAAGCTTTCTTT.